Following are 4 T cell receptor delta chains from one sample sequenced in a study of γδ T cells in repeated Plasmodium falciparum infection. TCRdb re-called the multiplex PCR reads via CATT. The sample contains roughly 93,000 delta-chain clones, approximately 1.5% of which appear only once. Vgamma9/Vdelta2+ and Vdelta2-negative gammadelta T cells were flow-sorted from PBMC for bulk sequencing. Source material: gamma-delta T cells from blood. The receptors stem from a pool of human donors (malaria-infected and uninfected, not separated).

Points on this clone: The TCRdb protein, from a much larger clone, departs from this DNA's translation at residue 8, likely by read error; the protein shown derives from the DNA. The V gene is TRDV1, the J gene TRDJ1; TRDD3 might be the D (6 bases). The J gene, missing from TCRdb, was assigned here through DNA to germline matching. Trimming left V 1 base short and J 0 bases short, with 15 bases between. Germline lookup yields CDR1 TSWWSYY and CDR2 QGS. This CDR3 has 17 residues. CDR3 sequence reads: CALGERREIRYTDKLIF. The CDR3 DNA reads as TGTGCTCTTGGGGAACGTAGGGAGATACGCTACACCGATAAACTCATCTTT.

As to this clone: TCRdb pairs this DNA with a much larger clone's protein that differs at residue 16, likely a read error; the protein shown was translated from the DNA. The chain's CDR3 is CALGELILATRHTGGHAIGRYTDKLIF. CDR3 DNA sequence: TGTGCTCTTGGGGAACTAATTTTGGCTACTCGCCATACTGGGGGACACGCGATAGGGAGGTACACCGATAAACTCATCTTT. The chain uses TRDV1 and TRDJ1; 9 bases map to TRDD3. The J gene was missing in TCRdb and was found by matching the end of the DNA to germline. Trimming at V came to 0 bases and at J to 0 bases, leaving 35 bases not matched to a gene. The CDR3 length is 27 residues. Germline-derived CDR1 and CDR2 are TSWWSYY and QGS.

This clone occurred many times. The rearrangement uses TRDV1 and TRDJ1; 8 bases are shared with TRDD3. This CDR3 contains 21 residues. The V gene end was trimmed by 1 base and the J gene end by 3 bases; junction bases not matched to a gene: 22. CDR1 and CDR2 from the germline V gene are TSWWSYY and QGS. The CDR3 DNA reads as TGTGCTCTTGGGGAACGAGCACGTTCCTCCTTCTTTGGGGGATGCCCCGATAAACTCATCTTT. Protein: CALGERARSSFFGGCPDKLIF.

This clone was detected a few times. This likely stems from a read error, as it lies one base from a far larger clone. This sequence joins TRDV1 and TRDJ3; 9 nucleotides line up with TRDD2. The J gene, absent from TCRdb, was called here by matching the DNA to germline. Germline lookup yields CDR1 TSWWSYY and CDR2 QGS. The CDR3 contains 23 residues. The trim removed 3 bases at V and 0 bases at J, leaving 18 bases unmatched. This CDR3 is CALGELTFLPWGYHSWDTRQMFF. The CDR3 DNA is TGTGCTCTTGGGGAGCTAACCTTCCTACCTTGGGGATATCACTCCTGGGACACCCGACAGATGTTTTTC.